The T cell receptor (beta chain) under discussion was sequenced for a study of T cell responses to AZD1222 COVID-19 vaccine. Overall study findings and caveats: Among spike-specific TCRs, nearly half reportedly target unmutated variant regions. Repertoires were sampled only after the peak T cell response. White British people made up most donors, females outnumbered males, and clonal diversity was possibly underestimated. Spike-specific TCR breadth and depth went up after people got two AZD1222 doses.

Only in-frame clones appear in the TCRdb table, and some are missing; sequencing was by immunoSEQ multiplex PCR. The table has some 140,000 clones, roughly nine tenths seen once; the top ten hold roughly 2.9%. Remarks on this clone: Its matching antigen is unknown.

Material: peripheral blood, obtained on day 0 of AZD1222 vaccination. This TCR came from an adult in good health.

CDR3 region: CASSSLDRGRTGELFF. The CDR3, as DNA: TGTGCCAGCAGTTCCCTGGACAGGGGGCGCACCGGGGAGCTGTTTTTT. The chain has TRBV7-9 and TRBJ2-2; TRBD1 matches 11 bases. V was clipped by 6 bases and J by 4 bases; unmatched bases: 7. The CDR3 is made up of 16 amino acids. Germline V gives CDR1 SEHNR, CDR2 FQNEAQ (reference sequence). Combining the CDR3 with reference TRBV7-9 and TRBJ2-2 gives the whole variable domain DTGVSQNPRHKITKRGQNVTFRCDPISEHNRLYWYRQTLGQGPEFLTYFQNEAQLEKSRLLSDRFSAERPKGSFSTLEIQRTEQGDSAMYLCASSSLDRGRTGELFFGEGSRLTVL.